This is a list of T cell receptor beta chains from one sample in a study of T cell repertoires in cytomegalovirus infection. TCRdb reprocessed the reads via MiXCR and lists one record per CDR3 protein. The data show about 570,000 distinct CDR3 sequences, 40% seen once. Their specific antigens are unknown. The material was cultured PBMCs, obtained from culture after CMV antigen stimulation. These receptor sequences come from a human donor in good health (CMV status not recorded). Some clones in this sample may be carry-over from other donors' samples. Each CDR3 is given with its conserved first and last residue. Each record gives: clone size, J gene, D gene, V gene, CDR3 protein, CDR3 DNA. A D gene is named only where the DNA matches it firmly. Not every row has a clone size; where given, it reads once, few, many or a size class.

size: .
J: TRBJ1-4
D: TRBD1
V: TRBV25-1
CDR3: CASRKTGAKLFF
DNA: TGTGCCAGCAGGAAGACAGGGGCCAAACTGTTTTTT

size: .
J: TRBJ2-3
D: .
V: TRBV25-1
CDR3: CASSEDSGGDTQYF
DNA: TGTGCCAGCAGTGAAGACAGTGGAGGAGATACGCAGTATTTT

size: .
J: TRBJ1-1
D: .
V: TRBV5-6
CDR3: CASSLARWRTEAFF
DNA: TGTGCCAGCAGCTTGGCCCGGTGGAGGACTGAAGCTTTCTTT

size: .
J: TRBJ1-6
D: .
V: TRBV10-3
CDR3: CAIRNRADSPLHF
DNA: TGTGCCATCAGGAACAGGGCGGATTCACCCCTCCACTTT

size: few
J: TRBJ2-5
D: TRBD1
V: TRBV10-3
CDR3: CAISESYRGETQYF
DNA: TGTGCCATCAGTGAGTCGTACAGGGGAGAGACCCAGTACTTC

size: .
J: TRBJ2-5
D: TRBD2
V: TRBV27
CDR3: CASGAGGLKTQYF
DNA: TGTGCCAGCGGAGCGGGGGGGCTGAAGACCCAGTACTTC

size: .
J: TRBJ1-4
D: .
V: TRBV14
CDR3: CASSRSKATGEKLFF
DNA: TGTGCCAGCAGTCGTTCCAAGGCCACTGGTGAAAAACTGTTTTTT

size: .
J: TRBJ2-7
D: .
V: TRBV14
CDR3: CASSQDRAGSYEQYF
DNA: TGTGCCAGCAGCCAAGATAGGGCGGGTTCCTACGAGCAGTACTTC

size: .
J: TRBJ1-1
D: .
V: TRBV6-2/TRBV6-3
CDR3: CASSYGDNPEAFF
DNA: TGTGCCAGCAGTTACGGTGACAACCCTGAAGCTTTCTTT

size: few
J: TRBJ1-6
D: .
V: TRBV27
CDR3: CASSRAGRGSPLHF
DNA: TGTGCCAGCAGCCGTGCGGGTCGCGGCTCACCCCTCCACTTT

size: .
J: TRBJ2-1
D: TRBD2
V: TRBV7-4
CDR3: CASSSTSLTSGRLNEQFF
DNA: TGTGCCAGCAGCTCAACATCCCTGACTAGCGGGAGATTGAATGAGCAGTTCTTC

size: .
J: TRBJ2-5
D: TRBD2
V: TRBV11-2
CDR3: CASSLTSGGPYLETQYF
DNA: TGTGCCAGCAGCTTGACTAGCGGGGGGCCCTATTTGGAGACCCAGTACTTC

size: .
J: TRBJ2-5
D: .
V: TRBV12-3/TRBV12-4
CDR3: CASSSVVAQYF
DNA: TGTGCCAGCAGTTCAGTGGTCGCCCAGTACTTC

size: .
J: TRBJ2-7
D: .
V: TRBV19
CDR3: CASSPGVLYEQYF
DNA: TGTGCCAGCTCACCGGGGGTGTTGTACGAGCAGTACTTC

size: .
J: TRBJ2-7
D: TRBD1
V: TRBV7-6
CDR3: CASSYGRWTGETYEQYF
DNA: TGTGCCAGCAGCTACGGCCGATGGACAGGGGAAACCTACGAGCAGTACTTC

size: few
J: TRBJ2-5
D: .
V: TRBV7-2
CDR3: CASSYSWETQYF
DNA: TGTGCCAGCAGCTATTCCTGGGAGACCCAGTACTTC

size: .
J: TRBJ2-2
D: .
V: TRBV2
CDR3: CASRGGPDTGELFF
DNA: TGTGCCAGCAGGGGTGGCCCGGACACCGGGGAGCTGTTTTTT

size: .
J: TRBJ2-7
D: .
V: TRBV6-5
CDR3: CASSSLRQGLGYEQYF
DNA: TGTGCCAGCAGCTCGTTACGGCAGGGGCTCGGCTACGAGCAGTACTTC

size: many
J: TRBJ1-6
D: TRBD1
V: TRBV7-2
CDR3: CASSQRDRASPLHF
DNA: TGTGCCAGCAGCCAGCGGGACAGGGCGTCACCCCTCCACTTT

size: few
J: TRBJ1-1
D: .
V: TRBV7-2
CDR3: CASSPSGGLTTEAFF
DNA: TGTGCCAGCAGCCCCAGCGGGGGGCTTACCACTGAAGCTTTCTTT

size: .
J: TRBJ2-7
D: TRBD1
V: TRBV4-1
CDR3: CASSPSTGTSSYEQYF
DNA: TGCGCCAGCAGCCCATCGACAGGGACCAGCTCCTACGAGCAGTACTTC

size: .
J: TRBJ1-5
D: .
V: TRBV7-2
CDR3: CASSLGGRGPHQPQHF
DNA: TGTGCCAGCAGCTTAGGCGGCAGGGGCCCCCATCAGCCCCAGCATTTT

size: many
J: TRBJ2-5
D: .
V: TRBV7-2
CDR3: CASSAGGGGPQETQYF
DNA: TGTGCCAGCAGCGCAGGGGGCGGGGGGCCTCAAGAGACCCAGTACTTC

size: few
J: TRBJ1-2
D: .
V: TRBV7-6
CDR3: CASSLVPVVDYGYTF
DNA: TGTGCCAGCAGCTTAGTCCCCGTTGTGGACTATGGCTACACCTTC

size: .
J: TRBJ1-2
D: TRBD1
V: TRBV30
CDR3: CAWNRGEGNYGYTF
DNA: TGTGCCTGGAACAGGGGCGAGGGAAACTATGGCTACACCTTC

size: few
J: TRBJ2-1
D: TRBD1
V: TRBV7-9
CDR3: CASSPAFGTVDYNEQFF
DNA: TGTGCCAGCAGCCCTGCCTTCGGGACAGTCGACTACAATGAGCAGTTCTTC

size: many
J: TRBJ1-5
D: TRBD1
V: TRBV7-9
CDR3: CASSLVAGGSGDQPQHF
DNA: TGTGCCAGCAGCTTAGTGGCAGGGGGAAGTGGGGATCAGCCCCAGCATTTT

size: .
J: TRBJ2-7
D: .
V: TRBV20-1
CDR3: CSARDRGALQSEQYF
DNA: TGCAGTGCTAGAGATCGGGGGGCTCTCCAGAGCGAGCAGTACTTC

size: few
J: TRBJ1-4
D: TRBD1
V: TRBV12-3/TRBV12-4
CDR3: CASSLNRGIGEKLFF
DNA: TGTGCCAGCAGTTTAAACAGGGGGATCGGTGAAAAACTGTTTTTT

size: .
J: TRBJ1-4
D: .
V: TRBV7-9
CDR3: CASSFGQGPNEKLFF
DNA: TGTGCCAGCAGCTTCGGACAAGGGCCTAATGAAAAACTGTTTTTT

size: .
J: TRBJ1-2
D: .
V: TRBV7-2
CDR3: CASTERGAPYGYTF
DNA: TGTGCCAGCACTGAGAGGGGGGCCCCCTATGGCTACACCTTC

size: .
J: TRBJ1-5
D: .
V: TRBV19
CDR3: CASSWVGNQPQHF
DNA: TGTGCCAGTAGTTGGGTCGGCAATCAGCCCCAGCATTTT

size: few
J: TRBJ2-3
D: .
V: TRBV7-2
CDR3: CASSLWVRTADTQYF
DNA: TGTGCCAGCAGCTTATGGGTCAGAACCGCAGATACGCAGTATTTT

size: .
J: TRBJ2-2
D: .
V: TRBV27
CDR3: CASSRFGALDTGQLFF
DNA: TGTGCCAGCAGTCGGTTCGGAGCCTTGGACACCGGGCAGCTGTTTTTT

size: .
J: TRBJ1-1
D: .
V: TRBV4-1
CDR3: CASTLGGGAKNTEAFF
DNA: TGCGCCAGCACCCTGGGCGGAGGGGCGAAAAACACTGAAGCTTTCTTT

size: .
J: TRBJ2-2
D: .
V: TRBV7-9
CDR3: CASSSHRQITGELFF
DNA: TGTGCCAGCAGCTCCCATCGACAGATCACCGGGGAGCTGTTTTTT

size: .
J: TRBJ2-7
D: .
V: TRBV6-2/TRBV6-3
CDR3: CASVREINYEQYF
DNA: TGTGCCAGCGTAAGGGAGATAAACTACGAGCAGTACTTC

size: .
J: TRBJ1-1
D: .
V: TRBV20-1
CDR3: CSAPGQPLNTEAFF
DNA: TGCAGTGCACCGGGCCAACCTCTGAACACTGAAGCTTTCTTT

size: .
J: TRBJ1-5
D: .
V: TRBV2
CDR3: CASNPSPGENQPQHF
DNA: TGTGCCAGCAACCCGAGCCCCGGGGAAAATCAGCCCCAGCATTTT

size: .
J: TRBJ1-2
D: .
V: TRBV6-2/TRBV6-3
CDR3: CASRTGSDGYTF
DNA: TGTGCCAGCAGGACTGGGTCGGATGGCTACACCTTC

size: .
J: TRBJ2-5
D: .
V: TRBV12-3/TRBV12-4
CDR3: CASTRLVQETQYF
DNA: TGTGCCAGCACCAGACTAGTCCAAGAGACCCAGTACTTC

size: .
J: TRBJ2-3
D: TRBD2
V: TRBV5-1
CDR3: CASSILAGGLTDTQYF
DNA: TGCGCCAGCAGCATCCTAGCGGGGGGGCTGACAGATACGCAGTATTTT

size: .
J: TRBJ1-3
D: TRBD1
V: TRBV20-1
CDR3: CSAPRQGLSGNTIYF
DNA: TGCAGTGCACCCCGACAGGGACTCTCTGGAAACACCATATATTTT

size: .
J: TRBJ2-1
D: TRBD2
V: TRBV5-6
CDR3: CASNRGWTSGRHEQFF
DNA: TGTGCCAGCAACCGGGGGTGGACTAGTGGAAGGCATGAGCAGTTCTTC